This TCR beta chain appears in the sequencing data of a study of brain T cells in children with intractable seizures. Overall study findings and caveats: Patients' HCMV serostatus was unknown; virus specificity rests on CDR3 similarity alone.

CDR3 length equals 16 residues. V was trimmed by 5 bases and J by 6 bases, leaving 21 bases between them. Germline CDR1 KGHDR, CDR2 SFDVKD. Time point meaning: blood from clinic visit 5 months post-surgery; TSC patient then seizure free. At least one anti-epileptic drug was given before surgery. The table came from immunoSEQ multiplex PCR; TCRdb's copy has only in-frame clones and leaves some out. The sample has about 350,000 clones, roughly 93% seen once. Turning to this clone: Its antigen is unidentified.

V gene TRBV24-1 combines with J gene TRBJ1-2; D unclear. This receptor was identified in a boy under two years old with tuberous sclerosis and intractable seizures. The sample consisted of peripheral blood, taken roughly 5 months after surgery. This CDR3 reads CATSASNVWGWDGYTF. CDR3 nucleotide sequence: TGTGCCACCAGTGCCTCAAACGTCTGGGGTTGGGATGGCTACACCTTC.